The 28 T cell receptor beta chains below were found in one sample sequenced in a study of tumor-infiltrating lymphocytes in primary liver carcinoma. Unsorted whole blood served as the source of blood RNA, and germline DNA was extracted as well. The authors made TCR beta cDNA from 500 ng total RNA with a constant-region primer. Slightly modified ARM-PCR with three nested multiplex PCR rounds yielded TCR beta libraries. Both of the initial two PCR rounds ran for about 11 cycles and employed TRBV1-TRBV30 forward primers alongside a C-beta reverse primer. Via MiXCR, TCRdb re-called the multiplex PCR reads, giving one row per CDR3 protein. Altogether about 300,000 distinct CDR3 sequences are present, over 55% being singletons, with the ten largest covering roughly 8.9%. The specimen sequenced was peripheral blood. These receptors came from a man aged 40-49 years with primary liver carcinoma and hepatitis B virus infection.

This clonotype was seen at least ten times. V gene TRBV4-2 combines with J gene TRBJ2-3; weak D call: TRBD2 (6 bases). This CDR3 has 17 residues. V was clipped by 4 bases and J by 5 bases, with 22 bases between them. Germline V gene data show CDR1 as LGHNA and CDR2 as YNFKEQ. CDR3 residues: CASSLGQGSGAGDTQYF. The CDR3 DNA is TGTGCCAGCAGCCTCGGGCAGGGTAGCGGAGCGGGAGATACGCAGTATTTT.

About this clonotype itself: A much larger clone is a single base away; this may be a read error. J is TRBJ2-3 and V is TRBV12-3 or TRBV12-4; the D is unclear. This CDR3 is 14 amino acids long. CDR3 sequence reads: CATSFRSGTDTQYF. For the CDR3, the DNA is TGTGCCACCAGTTTCCGGAGCGGCACAGATACGCAGTATTTT.

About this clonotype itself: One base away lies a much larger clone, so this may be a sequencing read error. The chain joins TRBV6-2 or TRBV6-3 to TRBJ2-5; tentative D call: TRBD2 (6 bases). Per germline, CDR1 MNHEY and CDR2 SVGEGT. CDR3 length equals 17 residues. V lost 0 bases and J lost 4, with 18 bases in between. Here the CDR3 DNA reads TGTGCCAGCAGTTACTCCCTGAGGGAGGTCCGGCGAGAGACCCAGTACTTC. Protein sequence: CASSYSLREVRRETQYF.

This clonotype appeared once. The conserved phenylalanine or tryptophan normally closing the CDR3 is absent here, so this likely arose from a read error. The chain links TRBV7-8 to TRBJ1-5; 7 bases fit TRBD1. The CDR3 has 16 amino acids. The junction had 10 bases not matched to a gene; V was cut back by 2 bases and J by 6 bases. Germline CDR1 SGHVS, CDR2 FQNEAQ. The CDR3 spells CASSLTPGGNSQPQHY. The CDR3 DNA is TGTGCCAGCAGCTTAACGCCAGGGGGGAACAGTCAGCCCCAGCATTAT.

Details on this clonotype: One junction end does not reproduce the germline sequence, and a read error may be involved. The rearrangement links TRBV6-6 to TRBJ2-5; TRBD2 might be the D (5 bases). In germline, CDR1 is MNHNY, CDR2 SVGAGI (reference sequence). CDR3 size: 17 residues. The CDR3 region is CASSRRTGGPLGETQYF. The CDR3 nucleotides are TGTGCCAGCAGCCGAAGGACTGGCGGCCCTCTAGGAGAGACTCAGTACTTC.

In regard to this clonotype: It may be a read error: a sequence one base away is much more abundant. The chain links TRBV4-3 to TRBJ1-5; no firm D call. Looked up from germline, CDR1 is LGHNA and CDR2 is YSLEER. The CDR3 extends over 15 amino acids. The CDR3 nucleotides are TGCACCAGCAGCCCTTCTTCCCGGGGAATCGGGCCCCAGCATTTT. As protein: CTSSPSSRGIGPQHF.

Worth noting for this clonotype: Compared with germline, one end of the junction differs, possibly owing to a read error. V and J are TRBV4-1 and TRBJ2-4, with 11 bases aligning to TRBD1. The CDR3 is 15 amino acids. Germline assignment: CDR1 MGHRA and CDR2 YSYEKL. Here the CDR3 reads CANSQRDRGENSQHF. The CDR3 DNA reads TGCGCCAACAGCCAACGGGACAGGGGGGAAAACAGTCAGCACTTC.

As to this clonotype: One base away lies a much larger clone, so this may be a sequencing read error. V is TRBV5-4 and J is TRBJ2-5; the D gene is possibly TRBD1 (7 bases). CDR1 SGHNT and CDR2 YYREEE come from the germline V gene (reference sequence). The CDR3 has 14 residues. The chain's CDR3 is CVSSPSTGRKTQYF. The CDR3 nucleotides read TGTGTCAGCAGCCCTTCGACAGGGAGGAAGACCCAGTACTTC. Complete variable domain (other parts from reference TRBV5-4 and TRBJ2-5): ETGVTQSPTHLIKTRGQQVTLRCSSQSGHNTVSWYQQALGQGPQFIFQYYREEENGRGNFPPRFSGLQFPNYSSELNVNALELDDSALYLCVSSPSTGRKTQYFGPGTRLLVL.

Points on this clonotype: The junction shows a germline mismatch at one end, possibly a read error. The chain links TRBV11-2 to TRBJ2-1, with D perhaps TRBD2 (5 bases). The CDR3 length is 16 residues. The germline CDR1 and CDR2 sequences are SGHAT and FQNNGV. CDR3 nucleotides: TGTGCCAGTAGCTACCAGTTGAGGGCTGAGCTCAATGAGCAGTTCTTC. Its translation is CASSYQLRAELNEQFF.

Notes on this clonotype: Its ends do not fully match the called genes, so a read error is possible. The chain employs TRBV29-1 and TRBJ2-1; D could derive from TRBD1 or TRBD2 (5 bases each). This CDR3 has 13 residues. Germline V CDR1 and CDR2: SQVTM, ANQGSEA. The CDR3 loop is CSAAGTSCNEQSF. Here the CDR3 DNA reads TGCAGCGCAGCCGGGACGTCCTGCAATGAGCAGTCCTTC.

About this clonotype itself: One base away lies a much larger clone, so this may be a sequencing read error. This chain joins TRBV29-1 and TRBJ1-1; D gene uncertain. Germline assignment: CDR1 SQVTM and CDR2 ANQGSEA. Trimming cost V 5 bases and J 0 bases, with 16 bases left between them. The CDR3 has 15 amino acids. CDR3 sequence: CSVFLRYRMNTEAFF. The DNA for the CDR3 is TGCAGCGTTTTTTTGAGGTACAGAATGAACACTGAAGCTTTCTTT.

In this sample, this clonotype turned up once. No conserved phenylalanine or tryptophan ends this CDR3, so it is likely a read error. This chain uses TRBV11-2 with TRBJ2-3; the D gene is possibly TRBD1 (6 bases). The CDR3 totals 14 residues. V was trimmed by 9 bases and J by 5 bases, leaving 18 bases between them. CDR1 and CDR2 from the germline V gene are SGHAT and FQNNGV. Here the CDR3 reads CASEGEINRDTQYL. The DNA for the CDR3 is TGTGCCAGTGAGGGGGAGATAAATAGAGATACGCAGTATCTT.

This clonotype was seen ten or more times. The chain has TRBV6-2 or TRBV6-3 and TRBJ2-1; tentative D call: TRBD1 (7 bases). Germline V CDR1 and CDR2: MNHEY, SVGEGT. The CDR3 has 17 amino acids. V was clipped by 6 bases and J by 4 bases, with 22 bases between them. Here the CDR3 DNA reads TGTGCCAGCAGCCCAAGCTCAGGGGGACTGCAGTACAATGAGCAGTTCTTC. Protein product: CASSPSSGGLQYNEQFF.

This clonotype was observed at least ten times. The CDR3 sequence is CASRRQGISSYEQYF. CDR3 nucleotides: TGTGCCAGCAGGAGACAGGGGATTTCTTCCTACGAGCAGTACTTC. This chain connects TRBV6-2 or TRBV6-3 to TRBJ2-7; 8 bases are a match to TRBD1. The CDR3 totals 15 residues. V gave up 6 bases and J gave up 1 base; unmatched junction bases: 8. Germline V gene data show CDR1 as MNHEY and CDR2 as SVGEGT.

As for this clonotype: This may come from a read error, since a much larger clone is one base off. CDR3 bases: TGCGCCAACAGCCAAGGTAGACTAGCGGGCTACGAGCAGTACTTC. It encodes CANSQGRLAGYEQYF. The chain uses TRBV4-1 and TRBJ2-7, with TRBD2 matching 10 bases. CDR1 and CDR2 from the germline V gene are MGHRA and YSYEKL. The CDR3 extends over 15 amino acids.

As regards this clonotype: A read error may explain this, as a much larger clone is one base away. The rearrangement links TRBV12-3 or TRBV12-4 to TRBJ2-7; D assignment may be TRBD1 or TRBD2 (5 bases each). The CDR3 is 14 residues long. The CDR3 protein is CASSPPGPVSEQHF. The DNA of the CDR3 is TGTGCCAGCAGTCCCCCGGGACCAGTATCCGAGCAGCACTTC.

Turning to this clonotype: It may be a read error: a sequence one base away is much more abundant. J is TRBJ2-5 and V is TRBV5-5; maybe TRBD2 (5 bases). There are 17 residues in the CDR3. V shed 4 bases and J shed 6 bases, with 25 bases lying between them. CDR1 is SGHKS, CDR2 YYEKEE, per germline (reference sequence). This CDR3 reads CASSPRLTAKEEKTQYF. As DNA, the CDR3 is TGTGCCAGCAGCCCCCGGTTAACGGCAAAGGAGGAGAAGACCCAGTACTTC.

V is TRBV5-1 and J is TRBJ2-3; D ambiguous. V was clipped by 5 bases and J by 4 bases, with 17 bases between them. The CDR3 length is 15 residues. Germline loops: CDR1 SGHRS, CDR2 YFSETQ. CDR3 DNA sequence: TGCGCCAGCAGATTACAACTGGACGTCCCAGATACGCAGTATTTT. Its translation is CASRLQLDVPDTQYF. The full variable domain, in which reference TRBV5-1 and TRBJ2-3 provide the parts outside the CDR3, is KAGVTQTPRYLIKTRGQQVTLSCSPISGHRSVSWYQQTPGQGLQFLFEYFSETQRNKGNFPGRFSGRQFSNSRSEMNVSTLELGDSALYLCASRLQLDVPDTQYFGPGTRLTVL.

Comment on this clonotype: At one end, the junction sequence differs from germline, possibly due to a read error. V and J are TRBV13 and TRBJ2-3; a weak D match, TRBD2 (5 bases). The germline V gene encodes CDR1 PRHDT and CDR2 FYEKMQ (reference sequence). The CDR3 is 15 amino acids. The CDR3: CACSLLGGPSDTQYF. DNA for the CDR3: TGTGCCTGCAGCTTGCTTGGAGGCCCCTCAGATACGCAGTATTTT.

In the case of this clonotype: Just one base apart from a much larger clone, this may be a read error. CDR3 nucleotides: TGTGCCAGCAATTTGGGACAGGCCCAGGGCTACACCTTC. This translates into CASNLGQAQGYTF. The genes are TRBV12-3 or TRBV12-4 and TRBJ1-2; 8 nucleotides agree with TRBD1. Trimming took 7 bases from V and 8 from J; bases not matched to a gene: 9. The CDR3 consists of 13 residues.

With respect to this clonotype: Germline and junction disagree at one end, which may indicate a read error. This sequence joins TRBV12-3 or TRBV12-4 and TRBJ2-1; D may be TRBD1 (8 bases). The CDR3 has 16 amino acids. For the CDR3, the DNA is TGCGCCACCAGACAGGGGTGGGCGGGAGATTCTGATGAGCAGTTCTTC. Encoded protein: CATRQGWAGDSDEQFF.

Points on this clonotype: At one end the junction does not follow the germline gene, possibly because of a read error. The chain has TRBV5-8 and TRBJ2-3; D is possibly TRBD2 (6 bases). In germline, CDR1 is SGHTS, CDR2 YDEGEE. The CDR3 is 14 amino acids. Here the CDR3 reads CASSRGVSTDMQYF. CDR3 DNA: TGTGCCAGCAGCCGCGGGGTCAGCACAGATATGCAGTATTTT.

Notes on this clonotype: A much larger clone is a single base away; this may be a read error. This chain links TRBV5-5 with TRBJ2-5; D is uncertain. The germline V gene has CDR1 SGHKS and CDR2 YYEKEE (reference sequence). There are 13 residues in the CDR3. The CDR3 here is CTSSPGVGETQYF. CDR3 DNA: TGTACCAGCAGCCCCGGTGTGGGCGAGACCCAGTACTTC.

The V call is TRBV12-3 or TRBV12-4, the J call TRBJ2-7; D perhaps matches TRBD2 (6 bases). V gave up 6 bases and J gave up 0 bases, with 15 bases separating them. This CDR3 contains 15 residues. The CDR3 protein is CASRPSGTSSYEQYF. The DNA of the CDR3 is TGTGCCAGCAGACCCTCCGGGACTTCCTCCTACGAGCAGTACTTC.

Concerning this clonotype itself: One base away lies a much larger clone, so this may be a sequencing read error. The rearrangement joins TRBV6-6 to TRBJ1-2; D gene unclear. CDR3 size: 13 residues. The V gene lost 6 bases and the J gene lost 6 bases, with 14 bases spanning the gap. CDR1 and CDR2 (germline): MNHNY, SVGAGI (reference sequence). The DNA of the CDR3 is TGTGCCAGCAGCACGCGGGAGTTGGATGGCTACACCTTC. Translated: CASSTRELDGYTF.

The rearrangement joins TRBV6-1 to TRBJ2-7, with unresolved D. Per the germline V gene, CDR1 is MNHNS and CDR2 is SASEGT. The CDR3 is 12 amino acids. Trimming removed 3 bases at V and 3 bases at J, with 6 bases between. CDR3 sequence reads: CASSEYLYEQYF. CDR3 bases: TGTGCCAGCAGTGAGTACCTCTACGAGCAGTACTTC.

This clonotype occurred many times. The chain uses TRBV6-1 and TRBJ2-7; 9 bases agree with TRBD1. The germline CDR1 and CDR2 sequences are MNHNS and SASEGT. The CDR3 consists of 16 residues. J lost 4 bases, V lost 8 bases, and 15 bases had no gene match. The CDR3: CASLTLPGQGWYEQYF. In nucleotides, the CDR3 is TGTGCCAGCTTAACCCTCCCGGGACAGGGATGGTACGAGCAGTACTTC.

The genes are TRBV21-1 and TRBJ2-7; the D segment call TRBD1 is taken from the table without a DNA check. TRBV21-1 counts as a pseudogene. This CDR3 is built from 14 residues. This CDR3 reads CASSPPCYSYGQYF. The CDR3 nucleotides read TGTGCCAGCAGCCCCCCTTGTTACTCCTACGGGCAGTACTTC.